One and the same sample provided the 5 T cell receptor beta chains below, sequenced in a study of T cell responses to AZD1222 COVID-19 vaccine. Sequencing used immunoSEQ multiplex PCR; TCRdb keeps in-frame clones, though not all of them. The table records roughly 150,000 clones, approximately 90% of them present only once. The starting material was peripheral blood, obtained 28 days after the second AZD1222 dose. Receptors were obtained from an adult who received the AZD1222 COVID-19 vaccine.

The rearrangement uses TRBV2 and TRBJ2-4; no firm D call. This CDR3 is built from 15 residues. V was trimmed by 6 bases and J by 0 bases, leaving 12 bases between them. Germline V gene sequence: CDR1 SNHLY, CDR2 FYNNEI. CDR3 protein: CASRGPPLAKNIQYF. CDR3 DNA: TGTGCCAGCAGGGGTCCTCCCCTAGCCAAAAACATTCAGTACTTC.

V and J are TRBV11-2 and TRBJ2-1, with D hard to call. This CDR3 is built from 12 residues. Trimming shortened V by 1 base and J by 5 bases, and 3 bases separated the two germline ends. Germline lookup yields CDR1 SGHAT and CDR2 FQNNGV. The CDR3 DNA is TGTGCCAGCAGCTTAGCGGACAATGAGCAGTTCTTC. Protein product: CASSLADNEQFF. Full variable domain (rest looked up from reference TRBV11-2 and TRBJ2-1): EAGVAQSPRYKIIEKRQSVAFWCNPISGHATLYWYQQILGQGPKLLIQFQNNGVVDDSQLPKDRFSAERLKGVDSTLKIQPAKLEDSAVYLCASSLADNEQFFGPGTRLTVL.

The chain recombines TRBV7-2 with TRBJ2-2; 7 bases agree with TRBD1. Germline V gene data show CDR1 as SGHTA and CDR2 as FQGNSA. V lost 4 bases and J lost 5; bases outside the gene matches: 4. This CDR3 region has 14 residues. CDR3 loop: CASSWDSSTGELFF. The DNA of the CDR3 is TGTGCCAGCAGCTGGGACAGTTCGACCGGGGAGCTGTTTTTT.

The table lists this clone with a few counts. The chain couples TRBV9 to TRBJ1-1; D is possibly TRBD1 (5 bases). The CDR3 runs to 14 residues. The ends were cut back, 1 base at V and 0 bases at J, with 7 bases in the middle. Germline CDR1 SGDLS, CDR2 YYNGEE. The CDR3 DNA reads as TGTGCCAGCAGCGTATCAGGGATGAACACTGAAGCTTTCTTT. Amino acids: CASSVSGMNTEAFF.

The genes are TRBV5-4 and TRBJ1-4; possibly TRBD1 for D (5 bases). The germline CDR1 and CDR2 sequences are SGHNT and YYREEE (reference sequence). The CDR3 runs 16 residues. The germline V and J ends were trimmed by 4 bases and 0 bases, with 13 bases remaining between them. In DNA form, the CDR3 reads TGTGCCAGCAGCGATAACAGGTACGCAACTAATGAAAAACTGTTTTTT. Amino acids: CASSDNRYATNEKLFF. Complete variable domain (other parts from reference TRBV5-4 and TRBJ1-4): ETGVTQSPTHLIKTRGQQVTLRCSSQSGHNTVSWYQQALGQGPQFIFQYYREEENGRGNFPPRFSGLQFPNYSSELNVNALELDDSALYLCASSDNRYATNEKLFFGSGTQLSVL.